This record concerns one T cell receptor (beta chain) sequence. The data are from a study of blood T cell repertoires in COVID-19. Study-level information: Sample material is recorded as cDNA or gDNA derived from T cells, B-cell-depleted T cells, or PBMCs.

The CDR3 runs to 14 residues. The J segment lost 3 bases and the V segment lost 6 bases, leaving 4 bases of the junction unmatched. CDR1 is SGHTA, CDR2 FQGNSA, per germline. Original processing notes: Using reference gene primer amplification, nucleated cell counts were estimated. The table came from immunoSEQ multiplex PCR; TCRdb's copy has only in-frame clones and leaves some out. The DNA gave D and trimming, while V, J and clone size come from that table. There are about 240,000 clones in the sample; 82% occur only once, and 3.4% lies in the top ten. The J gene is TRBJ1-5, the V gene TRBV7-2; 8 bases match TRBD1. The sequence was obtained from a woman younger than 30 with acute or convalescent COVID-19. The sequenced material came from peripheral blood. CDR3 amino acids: CASSQTGANQPQHF. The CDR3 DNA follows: TGTGCCAGCAGTCAGACAGGGGCCAATCAGCCCCAGCATTTT. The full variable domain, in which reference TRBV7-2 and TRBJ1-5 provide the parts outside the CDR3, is GAGVSQSPSNKVTEKGKDVELRCDPISGHTALYWYRQSLGQGLEFLIYFQGNSAPDKSGLPSDRFSAERTGGSVSTLTIQRTQQEDSAVYLCASSQTGANQPQHFGDGTRLSIL.